This entry concerns a single T cell receptor beta chain. Profiled with immunoSEQ multiplex PCR; TCRdb holds only in-frame clones, not every one. The sample has around 74,000 clones; around 85% are singletons. This record comes from a study of cytomegalovirus exposure and HLA in healthy donors. CDR3 size: 14 residues. V shed 7 bases, J shed 7 bases, and the junction held 12 bases outside the gene matches. Germline V lookup: CDR1 SNHLY, CDR2 FYNNEI. The sequenced sample consisted of PBMCs. The chain has TRBV2 and TRBJ1-1, with TRBD1 matching 7 bases. This TCR came from a man aged 30 to 45 in good health and CMV-seronegative. The CDR3 DNA follows: TGTGCCAGCAAAATGACAGGGAGTGTATTTGAAGCTTTCTTT. Residues: CASKMTGSVFEAFF. The full variable domain, in which reference TRBV2 and TRBJ1-1 provide the parts outside the CDR3, is EPEVTQTPSHQVTQMGQEVILRCVPISNHLYFYWYRQILGQKVEFLVSFYNNEISEKSEIFDDQFSVERPDGSNFTLKIRSTKLEDSAMYFCASKMTGSVFEAFFGQGTRLTVV.